The 12 T cell receptor beta chains below all came from one sample that was sequenced in a study of glioma-infiltrating T cells. TCR alpha and beta CDR3 regions were amplified from RNA using iRepertoire nested multiplex PCR. TCRdb used MiXCR to reprocess the multiplex PCR reads, holding one entry per CDR3 protein. There are some 120,000 distinct CDR3 sequences in the sample; more than 20% occur only once, and roughly 15% lies in the top ten. The material sequenced was glioma tissue, nonneoplastic brain tissue, or PBMCs (not recorded which). Receptors originate from a human donor with low-grade glioma or glioblastoma, undergoing nonglioma brain surgery, or in good health (not recorded which).

With respect to this clonotype: A much bigger clone sits one base away, suggesting this may be a read error. This chain uses TRBV19 with TRBJ1-5; D unclear. The germline gives CDR1 LNHDA, CDR2 SQIVND (reference sequence). This CDR3 is built from 15 residues. The CDR3 DNA reads as TGTACCAGTACCGCCGGGAGGGAGGGCAATCAGCCCCAGCATTTT. This encodes CTSTAGREGNQPQHF.

This clonotype was seen a handful of times. The rearrangement links TRBV11-2 to TRBJ2-7, with a tentative D call TRBD2 (6 bases). The ends were cut back, 6 bases at V and 4 bases at J, with 16 bases in the middle. Germline assignment: CDR1 SGHAT and CDR2 FQNNGV. There are 14 residues in the CDR3. This CDR3 is CASRRIPGRYEQYF. In nucleotides, the CDR3 is TGTGCCAGCAGGAGGATACCAGGGAGGTACGAGCAGTACTTC.

Regarding this clonotype: The germline gene is not matched at one end of the junction; a read error may be the cause. V is TRBV19 and J is TRBJ1-1; 7 bases map to TRBD1. CDR3 length: 16 amino acids. CDR1 and CDR2 from the germline V gene are LNHDA and SQIVND (reference sequence). CDR3: CTSRGVVDRPSTEAFF. The CDR3 DNA sequence: TGTACCAGTAGGGGTGTTGTGGACAGGCCGAGCACTGAAGCTTTCTTT. The full variable domain, with the rest looked up from reference TRBV19 and TRBJ1-1, is DGGITQSPKYLFRKEGQNVTLSCEQNLNHDAMYWYRQDPGQGLRLIYYSQIVNDFQKGDIAEGYSVSREKKESFPLTVTSAQKNPTAFYLCTSRGVVDRPSTEAFFGQGTRLTVV.

The table lists this clonotype with many counts. The chain has TRBV19 and TRBJ2-1, with a weak D call TRBD2 (5 bases). The CDR3 is 15 residues long. Trimming took 5 bases from V and 8 from J, leaving 19 bases between them. Germline assignment: CDR1 LNHDA and CDR2 SQIVND (reference sequence). The chain's CDR3 is CASSPLWELGYEQFF. In DNA, the CDR3 is TGTGCCAGTAGTCCCTTATGGGAGCTGGGGTATGAGCAGTTCTTC. Using reference TRBV19 and TRBJ2-1 for the parts outside the CDR3, the full variable domain is DGGITQSPKYLFRKEGQNVTLSCEQNLNHDAMYWYRQDPGQGLRLIYYSQIVNDFQKGDIAEGYSVSREKKESFPLTVTSAQKNPTAFYLCASSPLWELGYEQFFGPGTRLTVL.

The gene calls are TRBV30 and TRBJ2-3, with 10 bases matching TRBD1. Germline V gene sequence: CDR1 GTSNPN, CDR2 SVGIG (reference sequence). The CDR3 has 15 residues. Trimming removed 3 bases from V and 3 bases from J; junction bases left unmatched: 6. CDR3 in DNA: TGTGCCTGGAGGAGACAGGGGGCTAGGACAGATACGCAGTATTTT. Protein sequence: CAWRRQGARTDTQYF.

This clonotype was recorded a few times. This CDR3 fails to terminate in the conserved phenylalanine or tryptophan, so it likely reflects a read error. The gene calls are TRBV6-2 or TRBV6-3 and TRBJ2-1; 7 bases align to TRBD2. This CDR3 comprises 16 residues. V gave up 6 bases and J gave up 5 bases; unmatched junction bases: 13. Germline loops: CDR1 MNHEY, CDR2 SVGEGT. The chain's CDR3 is CASSALAGRVDNEQFL. The CDR3 DNA reads as TGTGCCAGCAGCGCCCTAGCTGGGAGGGTAGACAATGAGCAGTTCCTC.

The V gene is TRBV6-1, the J gene TRBJ2-3, with D unresolved. CDR3 length: 13 amino acids. The V gene lost 10 bases and the J gene lost 0 bases, with 11 bases spanning the gap. Germline assignment: CDR1 MNHNS and CDR2 SASEGT. The CDR3 protein is CATHAASTDTQYF. In DNA form, the CDR3 reads TGTGCCACCCACGCAGCTAGCACAGATACGCAGTATTTT.

This clonotype was recorded at least ten times. The V and J genes are TRBV6-1 and TRBJ2-7; D gene unclear. Germline assignment: CDR1 MNHNS and CDR2 SASEGT. CDR3 length equals 12 residues. Trimming took 6 bases from V and 0 from J, leaving 6 bases between them. The CDR3 DNA follows: TGTGCCAGCAGCCCCAGCTCCTACGAGCAGTACTTC. It translates to CASSPSSYEQYF.

This clonotype was seen a few times. This sequence joins TRBV29-1 and TRBJ2-7; TRBD1 agrees at 9 bases. Trimming removed 7 bases from V and 5 bases from J; junction bases left unmatched: 12. The germline gives CDR1 SQVTM, CDR2 ANQGSEA. The CDR3 is 14 amino acids. CDR3 amino acids: CSAQRGTGLDEQYF. The CDR3 nucleotides read TGCAGCGCCCAAAGGGGGACAGGGCTCGACGAGCAGTACTTC.

This clonotype has ten or more counts. The rearrangement uses TRBV20-1 and TRBJ2-5; D tentatively fits TRBD1 or TRBD2 (6 bases each). CDR1 DFQATT and CDR2 SNEGSKA come from the germline V gene (reference sequence). This CDR3 has 13 residues. The ends were cut back, 8 bases at V and 5 bases at J, with 18 bases in the middle. This CDR3 is CSPHGGSFETQYF. As DNA, the CDR3 is TGCAGTCCTCACGGGGGCAGCTTCGAGACCCAGTACTTC.

This clonotype came up many times. Possible read error: a much larger clone is one base away. The rearrangement uses TRBV6-2 or TRBV6-3 and TRBJ2-3, with D possibly TRBD2 on 6 matching bases. This CDR3 is 16 amino acids long. Per germline, CDR1 MNHEY and CDR2 SVGEGT. The CDR3 DNA sequence: TGTACCAGCAGCCAGGAGGAGACTAGAGAGACAGATACGCAGTATTTT. As protein: CTSSQEETRETDTQYF.

This clonotype was observed a few times. The rearrangement joins TRBV12-3 or TRBV12-4 to TRBJ2-5; TRBD2 matches at 8 bases. CDR3 length equals 16 residues. With 6 bases clipped from V and 5 bases from J, the junction kept 14 bases outside the gene matches. DNA of the CDR3: TGTGCCAGCAGCCAGATACCGAGCGGGAGTGATGAGACCCAGTACTTC. Translation: CASSQIPSGSDETQYF.